This T cell receptor beta chain emerged from a study of PD-1 blockade in mismatch repair-deficient tumors. As for the study in general: Patients had around 11 mismatch repair-deficient cancer types, all previously treated and progressing.

Profiled with immunoSEQ multiplex PCR; TCRdb holds only in-frame clones, not every one. The profile covers 40,000 to 65,000 clones, with over 70% appearing a single time and roughly 8.8% taken by the ten largest. The germline V gene has CDR1 SNHLY and CDR2 FYNNEI. The CDR3 spans 15 residues. V was cut by 6 bases and J by 0 bases, with 14 bases left in between. All patients were mismatch repair deficient, assessed by either PCR or immunohistochemistry. The sample consisted of peripheral blood, taken approximately 20 weeks after starting pembrolizumab. This receptor was identified in an adult with mismatch repair-deficient cancer. The rearrangement uses TRBV2 and TRBJ1-1; D is unclear. The DNA for the CDR3 is TGTGCCAGCAGACTTCATATCAACATGAACACTGAAGCTTTCTTT. This encodes CASRLHINMNTEAFF.